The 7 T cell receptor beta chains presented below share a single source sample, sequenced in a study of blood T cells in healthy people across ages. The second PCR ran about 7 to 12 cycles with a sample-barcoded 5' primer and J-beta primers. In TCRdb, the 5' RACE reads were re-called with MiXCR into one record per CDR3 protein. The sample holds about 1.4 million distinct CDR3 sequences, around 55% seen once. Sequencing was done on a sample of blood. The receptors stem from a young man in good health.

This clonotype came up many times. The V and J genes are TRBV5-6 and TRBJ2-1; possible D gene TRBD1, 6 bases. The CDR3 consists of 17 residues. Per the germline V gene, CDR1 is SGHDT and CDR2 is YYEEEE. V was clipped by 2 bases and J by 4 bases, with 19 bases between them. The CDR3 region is CASSLQGSVGSYNEQFF. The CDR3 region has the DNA TGTGCCAGCAGCTTACAGGGCTCGGTGGGTTCTTACAATGAGCAGTTCTTC.

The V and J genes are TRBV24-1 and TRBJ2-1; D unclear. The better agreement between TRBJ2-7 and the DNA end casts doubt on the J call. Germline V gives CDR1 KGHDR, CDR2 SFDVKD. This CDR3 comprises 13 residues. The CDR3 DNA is TGTGCCACCAGTGGGCAGATCTACAATGAGCAGTACTTC. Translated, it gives CATSGQIYNEQYF.

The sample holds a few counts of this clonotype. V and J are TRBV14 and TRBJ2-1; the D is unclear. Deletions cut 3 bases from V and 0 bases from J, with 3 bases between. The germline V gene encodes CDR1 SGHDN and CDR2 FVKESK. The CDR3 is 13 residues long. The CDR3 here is CASSQYSYNEQFF. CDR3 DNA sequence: TGTGCCAGCAGCCAGTACTCCTACAATGAGCAGTTCTTC.

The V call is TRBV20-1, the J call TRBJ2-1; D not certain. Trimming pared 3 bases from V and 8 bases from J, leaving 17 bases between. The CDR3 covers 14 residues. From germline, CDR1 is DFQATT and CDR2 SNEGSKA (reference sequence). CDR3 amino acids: CSASAWPKPHEQFF. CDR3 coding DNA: TGCAGTGCTAGTGCTTGGCCAAAACCCCATGAGCAGTTCTTC.

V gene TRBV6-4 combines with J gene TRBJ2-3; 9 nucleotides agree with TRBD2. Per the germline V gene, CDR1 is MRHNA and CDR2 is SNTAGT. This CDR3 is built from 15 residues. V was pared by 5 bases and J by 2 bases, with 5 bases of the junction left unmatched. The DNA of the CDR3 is TGTGCCAGCAGTCCTAGCGGGGAGCCCACAGATACGCAGTATTTT. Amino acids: CASSPSGEPTDTQYF.

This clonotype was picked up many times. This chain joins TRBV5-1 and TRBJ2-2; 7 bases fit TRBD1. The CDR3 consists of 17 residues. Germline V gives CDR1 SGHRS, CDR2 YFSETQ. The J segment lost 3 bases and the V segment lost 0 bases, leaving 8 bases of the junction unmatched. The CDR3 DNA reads TGCGCCAGCAGCTTGGCGAAGGGGGCCTTACACACCGGGGAGCTGTTTTTT. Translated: CASSLAKGALHTGELFF.

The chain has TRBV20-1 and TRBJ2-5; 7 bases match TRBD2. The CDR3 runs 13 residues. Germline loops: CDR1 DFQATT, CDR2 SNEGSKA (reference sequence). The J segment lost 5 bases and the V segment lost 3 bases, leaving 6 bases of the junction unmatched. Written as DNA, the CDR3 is TGCAGTGCTAGTAGCGGGTTTGGGGAGACCCAGTACTTC. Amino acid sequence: CSASSGFGETQYF.